This TCR beta chain was found in a study of PD-1 blockade in classical Hodgkin lymphoma. With no exception, relapse followed autologous stem cell transplantation in all patients, and brentuximab vedotin exposure varied. Method: immunoSEQ multiplex PCR; TCRdb's copy keeps in-frame clones and lacks some. The sample includes tens of thousands of clones, approximately 91% of them seen just once. CDR1 and CDR2 from the germline V gene are SNHLY and FYNNEI. The ends lost 5 bases at V and 9 bases at J; junction bases unmatched: 6. The CDR3 covers 14 residues. The sample consisted of peripheral blood mononuclear cells (PBMCs), taken at baseline. The receptor's source is a human donor with classical Hodgkin lymphoma. The chain has TRBV2 and TRBJ2-1, with 11 nucleotides matching TRBD2. The CDR3 DNA reads as TGTGCCAGCAGTCCTCTAGGGACTAGCGGTGAGCAGTTCTTC. Translation gives CASSPLGTSGEQFF. Full variable domain (missing parts from reference TRBV2 and TRBJ2-1): EPEVTQTPSHQVTQMGQEVILRCVPISNHLYFYWYRQILGQKVEFLVSFYNNEISEKSEIFDDQFSVERPDGSNFTLKIRSTKLEDSAMYFCASSPLGTSGEQFFGPGTRLTVL.